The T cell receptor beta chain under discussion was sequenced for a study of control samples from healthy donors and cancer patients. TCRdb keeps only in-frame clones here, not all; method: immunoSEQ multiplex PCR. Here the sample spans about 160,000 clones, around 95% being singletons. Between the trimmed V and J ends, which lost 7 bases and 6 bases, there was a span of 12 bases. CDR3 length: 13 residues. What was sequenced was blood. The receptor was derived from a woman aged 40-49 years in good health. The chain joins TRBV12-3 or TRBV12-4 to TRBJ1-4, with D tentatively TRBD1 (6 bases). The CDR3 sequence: CASTHRVDEKLFF. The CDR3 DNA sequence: TGTGCCAGCACCCACAGGGTCGATGAAAAACTGTTTTTT.